The rows below give T cell receptor beta chains drawn from one sample of a study of blood T cell repertoires in COVID-19. Clones were sequenced by immunoSEQ multiplex PCR, and TCRdb holds only the in-frame ones, with some missing. Counted here are a few hundred thousand clones, roughly 91% occurring once; the ten biggest clones make up roughly a tenth. The sequenced sample consisted of PBMCs or T cells enriched from blood (not recorded which). The source is a woman under 40 who had recovered from COVID-19. Each CDR3 is given without its conserved first and last residue. The D gene is left open where the match is weak.

V gene	J gene	D gene	CDR3 protein
TRBV10-3	TRBJ1-2	TRBD1	AISGTGLNGYT
TRBV5-4	TRBJ2-1	TRBD2	ASSHGLAGDNEQF
TRBV7-3	TRBJ1-6	TRBD1	ASSPTGGNSPLH
TRBV9	TRBJ2-7	TRBD2	ASSVGLAATYEQY
TRBV5-1	TRBJ2-5	.	ASSWSGEETQY
TRBV7-7	TRBJ2-5	TRBD1	ASSLGTGKVETQY
TRBV4-1	TRBJ2-7	TRBD2	ASSPSRAGGGGEQY
TRBV10-3	TRBJ2-7	TRBD1	AISPGTGGPYEQY
TRBV3-1/TRBV3-2	TRBJ1-2	.	ASSRRQWSNYGYT
TRBV18	TRBJ1-2	TRBD1	ASSPQGQGGYT
TRBV28	TRBJ2-5	.	ASSSRFSGASKETQY
TRBV2	TRBJ2-3	TRBD2	ASSKLAGGRHTQY
TRBV5-1	TRBJ2-5	.	ASSLPRRAAYQETQY
TRBV7-9	TRBJ1-3	TRBD1	ASSFSRGQFEDTIY
TRBV5-1	TRBJ2-1	TRBD2	ASSPNLAGAYNEQF
TRBV18	TRBJ1-4	.	ASSPGLNEKLF
TRBV6-5	TRBJ1-1	.	ASSQTGNTEAF
TRBV27	TRBJ2-7	.	ASSTIGNEQY
TRBV7-2	TRBJ1-2	TRBD1	ASSSRGLLNYGYT
TRBV6-6	TRBJ2-7	TRBD1	ASSYLTQGGHEQY
TRBV6-1	TRBJ2-1	TRBD2	ASSEGLAGLYNEQF
TRBV18	TRBJ1-2	.	ASSPVLRTSGYT
TRBV7-2	TRBJ1-2	.	ASSSIYGGQNPNYGYT
TRBV19	TRBJ1-4	.	ASRIEFGGTNEKLF
TRBV5-1	TRBJ2-2	.	ASTLNTGFGELF